These 21 T cell receptor beta chains originate from one sample sequenced in a study of cytotoxic CD8 clonotypes in ibrutinib-treated CLL. The data were produced by immunoSEQ multiplex PCR, yet TCRdb's version contains in-frame clones alone and is incomplete. The table has about 270,000 clones, 76% seen once. The source material was PBMCs, sampled at disease progression, from a patient treated with ibrutinib. All receptors derive from a human donor with chronic lymphocytic leukemia.

The gene calls are TRBV25-1 and TRBJ2-2; 9 bases are shared with TRBD1. The ends lost 3 bases at V and 0 bases at J; junction bases unmatched: 5. Germline values: CDR1 MGHDK, CDR2 SYGVNS. This CDR3 has 17 amino acids. CDR3 nucleotides: TGTGCCAGCAGTGAGCGGAGGGACAGGGCGAACACCGGGGAGCTGTTTTTT. This gives the protein CASSERRDRANTGELFF.

This clone was seen just once. The chain recombines TRBV7-9 with TRBJ2-7; maybe TRBD1 (6 bases). The germline CDR1 and CDR2 sequences are SEHNR and FQNEAQ (reference sequence). This CDR3 contains 14 residues. V was pared by 5 bases and J by 3 bases, with 14 bases between. The CDR3 region is CASSGGYGGYEQYF. CDR3 coding DNA: TGTGCCAGCAGCGGGGGCTATGGGGGCTACGAGCAGTACTTC.

The V call is TRBV19, the J call TRBJ1-2, with D maybe TRBD1 (5 bases). V lost 7 bases to trimming and J lost 1 base, with 13 bases between them. Looked up from germline, CDR1 is LNHDA and CDR2 is SQIVND (reference sequence). CDR3 length: 14 amino acids. CDR3 coding DNA: TGTGCCAGTACGGGGGTTGCCGATAACTATGGCTACACCTTC. This translates into CASTGVADNYGYTF.

The rearrangement uses TRBV29-1 and TRBJ2-3; D tentatively fits TRBD1 or TRBD2 (5 bases each). CDR1 and CDR2 from the germline V gene are SQVTM and ANQGSEA. The CDR3 runs 13 residues. V lost 4 bases to trimming and J lost 6 bases, with 14 bases between them. The CDR3 DNA reads as TGCAGCGTTGTCTGGGGGATGGTGGATACGCAGTATTTT. Protein sequence: CSVVWGMVDTQYF.

The rearrangement links TRBV19 to TRBJ2-3; D gene ambiguous. The CDR3 has 14 amino acids. The V end lost 0 bases, the J end lost 1 base, and 5 bases lay between the germline ends. CDR1 is LNHDA and CDR2 is SQIVND in the germline V gene (reference sequence). CDR3 amino acids: CASSIDFGTDTQYF. CDR3 DNA: TGTGCCAGTAGTATAGATTTTGGCACAGATACGCAGTATTTT. The full variable domain, completed using reference TRBV19 and TRBJ2-3, is DGGITQSPKYLFRKEGQNVTLSCEQNLNHDAMYWYRQDPGQGLRLIYYSQIVNDFQKGDIAEGYSVSREKKESFPLTVTSAQKNPTAFYLCASSIDFGTDTQYFGPGTRLTVL.

The chain is built from TRBV5-6 and TRBJ2-2; D gene unclear. V lost 4 bases, J lost 2 bases, and 6 bases lay in between. The V gene's germline CDR1 is SGHDT and CDR2 YYEEEE. The CDR3 has 13 residues. The CDR3 is CASSLFNTGELFF. CDR3 DNA: TGTGCCAGCAGCCTGTTCAACACCGGGGAGCTGTTTTTT.

V usage is TRBV6-1 and J usage is TRBJ2-7, with a tentative D call TRBD1 (5 bases). Trimming cost V 5 bases and J 4 bases, with 15 bases left between them. The CDR3 runs to 14 residues. Germline V gives CDR1 MNHNS, CDR2 SASEGT. CDR3 sequence: CASSTGRGVYEQYF. For the CDR3, the DNA is TGTGCCAGCAGTACAGGACGCGGTGTGTACGAGCAGTACTTC.

V usage is TRBV27 and J usage is TRBJ1-6, with D perhaps matching TRBD1 (5 bases). Germline V gene lookup returns CDR1 MNHEY and CDR2 SMNVEV (reference sequence). The V end was cut by 3 bases, the J end by 10 bases, with 16 bases between. The CDR3 length is 15 residues. The DNA of the CDR3 is TGTGCCAGCAGTTTTAGCCAGGGCCACGGATCACCCCTCCACTTT. Its translation is CASSFSQGHGSPLHF.

The rearrangement joins TRBV5-1 to TRBJ1-4; weak D call: TRBD1 (5 bases). Between the trimmed V and J ends, which lost 0 bases and 7 bases, there was a span of 19 bases. CDR1 is SGHRS and CDR2 is YFSETQ in the germline V gene. This CDR3 has 17 residues. For the CDR3, the DNA is TGCGCCAGCAGCTTGGGATCAGGGAGAAGTGTCCGTGAAAAACTGTTTTTT. This encodes CASSLGSGRSVREKLFF.

The chain has TRBV7-8 and TRBJ1-5; the D is unclear. Germline V lookup: CDR1 SGHVS, CDR2 FQNEAQ. The germline V and J ends were trimmed by 4 bases and 0 bases, with 4 bases remaining between them. The CDR3 has 13 residues. The CDR3 coding sequence is TGTGCCAGCAGCTCGTATAGCAATCAGCCCCAGCATTTT. It encodes CASSSYSNQPQHF.

The chain employs TRBV2 and TRBJ2-1; D gene ambiguous. The germline V gene encodes CDR1 SNHLY and CDR2 FYNNEI. This CDR3 spans 12 amino acids. V was trimmed by 6 bases and J by 1 base, leaving 4 bases between them. The CDR3 DNA sequence: TGTGCCAGCAGGCGTTCCTACAATGAGCAGTTCTTC. Its protein is CASRRSYNEQFF.

The chain is built from TRBV5-1 and TRBJ2-6; D is undetermined. Germline V gene sequence: CDR1 SGHRS, CDR2 YFSETQ. There are 13 residues in the CDR3. The ends were cut back, 5 bases at V and 4 bases at J, with 7 bases in the middle. The CDR3 reads CASRASGANVLTF. The CDR3 coding sequence is TGCGCCAGCAGGGCCTCCGGGGCCAACGTCCTGACTTTC. The full variable domain, its missing parts supplied by reference TRBV5-1 and TRBJ2-6, is KAGVTQTPRYLIKTRGQQVTLSCSPISGHRSVSWYQQTPGQGLQFLFEYFSETQRNKGNFPGRFSGRQFSNSRSEMNVSTLELGDSALYLCASRASGANVLTFGAGSRLTVL.

This clone has just a few counts. V usage is TRBV10-2 and J usage is TRBJ2-7; 9 positions agree with TRBD2. V gave up 9 bases and J gave up 12 bases; unmatched junction bases: 15. This CDR3 contains 13 residues. CDR1 is WSHSY and CDR2 is SAAADI in the germline V gene. CDR3 amino acids: CASRLAEGGKGYF. The CDR3 DNA is TGCGCCAGTAGACTAGCGGAAGGGGGTAAGGGGTACTTC.

J is TRBJ2-3 and V is TRBV7-6; D possibly corresponds to TRBD1 (7 bases). The CDR3 spans 16 residues. V lost 5 bases and J lost 1, with 16 bases in between. Looked up from germline, CDR1 is SGHVS and CDR2 is FNYEAQ. This CDR3 reads CASSLRGGTGTDTQYF. CDR3 DNA sequence: TGTGCCAGCAGCCTCCGGGGCGGGACAGGCACAGATACGCAGTATTTT.

The rearrangement joins TRBV19 to TRBJ2-3, with a tentative D call TRBD1 (5 bases). This CDR3 is 13 amino acids long. Germline V gene sequence: CDR1 LNHDA, CDR2 SQIVND (reference sequence). Trimming pared 8 bases from V and 3 bases from J, leaving 12 bases between. The CDR3 DNA reads as TGTGCCAGTTCGACAGAAAGGACAGATACGCAGTATTTT. It codes for CASSTERTDTQYF.

The chain joins TRBV5-6 to TRBJ2-3; perhaps TRBD2 as D (5 bases). This CDR3 is 14 amino acids long. V was trimmed by 5 bases and J by 3 bases, leaving 13 bases between them. Per the germline V gene, CDR1 is SGHDT and CDR2 is YYEEEE. The CDR3 DNA sequence: TGTGCCAGCAGGTCGAGCGGAGCGACAGATACGCAGTATTTT. This gives the protein CASRSSGATDTQYF.

This rearrangement joins TRBV5-1 to TRBJ2-5; 7 nucleotides line up with TRBD2. There are 15 residues in the CDR3. V was pared by 4 bases and J by 1 base, with 7 bases of the junction left unmatched. The germline V gene encodes CDR1 SGHRS and CDR2 YFSETQ. The CDR3 bases are TGCGCCAGCAGCGTGCAGCCTAGCGGCCAAGAGACCCAGTACTTC. Translation gives CASSVQPSGQETQYF.

The gene calls are TRBV28 and TRBJ1-1; no definite D call. V was trimmed by 6 bases and J by 0 bases, leaving 14 bases between them. This CDR3 contains 15 residues. Germline V gene sequence: CDR1 MDHEN, CDR2 SYDVKM. DNA for the CDR3: TGTGCCAGCAGAACAGTTTCAACCATGAACACTGAAGCTTTCTTT. The encoded protein is CASRTVSTMNTEAFF.

V and J are TRBV2 and TRBJ2-3, with TRBD2 identical over 7 bases. CDR3 length: 15 residues. Germline values: CDR1 SNHLY, CDR2 FYNNEI. Germline trimming cut 2 bases from V and 3 bases from J; bases unmatched to any gene: 5. CDR3 DNA sequence: TGTGCCAGCAGTGAACGACTAGCAGTAACAGATACGCAGTATTTT. This codes for CASSERLAVTDTQYF.

The chain joins TRBV9 to TRBJ1-2; a possible D gene is TRBD1 (5 bases). The CDR3 has 15 residues. The germline V and J ends were trimmed by 1 base and 3 bases, with 13 bases remaining between them. Germline-derived CDR1 and CDR2 are SGDLS and YYNGEE. The CDR3 nucleotides read TGTGCCAGCAGCGTAAGGCAGGGTACCCACTATGGCTACACCTTC. It is translated as CASSVRQGTHYGYTF.

V is TRBV7-3 and J is TRBJ2-3, with TRBD1 identical over 9 bases. V lost 3 bases and J lost 1; bases outside the gene matches: 2. The length of the CDR3 is 15 residues. Germline V CDR1 and CDR2: SGHTA, FQGTGA. CDR3 residues: CASSFYRGRTDTQYF. CDR3 nucleotides: TGTGCCAGCAGCTTCTACAGGGGGCGCACAGATACGCAGTATTTT.